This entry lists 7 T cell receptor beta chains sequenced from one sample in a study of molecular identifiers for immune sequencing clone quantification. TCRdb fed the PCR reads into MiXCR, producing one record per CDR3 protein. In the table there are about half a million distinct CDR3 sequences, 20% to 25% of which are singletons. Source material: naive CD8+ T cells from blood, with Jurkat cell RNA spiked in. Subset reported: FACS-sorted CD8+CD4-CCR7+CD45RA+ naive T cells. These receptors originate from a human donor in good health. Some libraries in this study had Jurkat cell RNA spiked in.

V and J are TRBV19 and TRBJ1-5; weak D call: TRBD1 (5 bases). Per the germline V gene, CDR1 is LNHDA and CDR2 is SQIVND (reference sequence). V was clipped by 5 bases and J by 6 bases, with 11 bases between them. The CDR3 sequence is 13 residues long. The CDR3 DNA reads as TGTGCCAGTAGTTGGGGGGGTAGTCAGCCCCAGCATTTT. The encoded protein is CASSWGGSQPQHF.

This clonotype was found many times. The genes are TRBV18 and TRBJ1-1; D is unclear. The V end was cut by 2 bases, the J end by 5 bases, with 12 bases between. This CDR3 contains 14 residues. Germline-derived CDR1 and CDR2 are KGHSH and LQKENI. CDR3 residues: CASSPGPSLTEAFF. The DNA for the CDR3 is TGTGCCAGCTCACCAGGACCGAGCCTAACTGAAGCTTTCTTT.

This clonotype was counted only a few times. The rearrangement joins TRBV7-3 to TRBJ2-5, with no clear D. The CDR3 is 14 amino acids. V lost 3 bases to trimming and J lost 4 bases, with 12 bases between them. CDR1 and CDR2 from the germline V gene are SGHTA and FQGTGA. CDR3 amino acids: CASSLIGVAETQYF. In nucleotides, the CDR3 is TGTGCCAGCAGCTTGATCGGAGTGGCAGAGACCCAGTACTTC.

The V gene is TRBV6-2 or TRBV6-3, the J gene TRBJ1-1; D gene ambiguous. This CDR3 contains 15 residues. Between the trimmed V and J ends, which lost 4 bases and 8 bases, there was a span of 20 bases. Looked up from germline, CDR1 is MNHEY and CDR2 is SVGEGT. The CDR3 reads CASSSVPAFPPEAFF. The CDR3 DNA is TGTGCCAGCAGTTCAGTCCCGGCGTTCCCCCCAGAAGCTTTCTTT.

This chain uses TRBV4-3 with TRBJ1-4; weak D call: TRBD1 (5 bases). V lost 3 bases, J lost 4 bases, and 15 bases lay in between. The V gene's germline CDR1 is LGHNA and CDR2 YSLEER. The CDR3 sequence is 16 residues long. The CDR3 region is CASSQASGTLNEKLFF. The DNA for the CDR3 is TGCGCCAGCAGCCAGGCTTCCGGGACGCTTAATGAAAAACTGTTTTTT.

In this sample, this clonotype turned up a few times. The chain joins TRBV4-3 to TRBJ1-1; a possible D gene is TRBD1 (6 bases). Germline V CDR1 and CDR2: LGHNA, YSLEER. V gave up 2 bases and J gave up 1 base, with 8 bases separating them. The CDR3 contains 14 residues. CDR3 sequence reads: CASSQSQGNTEAFF. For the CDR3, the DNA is TGCGCCAGCAGCCAATCACAGGGGAACACTGAAGCTTTCTTT.

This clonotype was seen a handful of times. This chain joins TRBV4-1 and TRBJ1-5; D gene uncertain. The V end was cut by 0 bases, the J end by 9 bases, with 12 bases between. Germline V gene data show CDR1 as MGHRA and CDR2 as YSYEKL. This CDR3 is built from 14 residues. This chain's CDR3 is CASSQDNLIPPQHF. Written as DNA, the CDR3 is TGCGCCAGCAGCCAAGATAACCTCATTCCGCCCCAGCATTTT.